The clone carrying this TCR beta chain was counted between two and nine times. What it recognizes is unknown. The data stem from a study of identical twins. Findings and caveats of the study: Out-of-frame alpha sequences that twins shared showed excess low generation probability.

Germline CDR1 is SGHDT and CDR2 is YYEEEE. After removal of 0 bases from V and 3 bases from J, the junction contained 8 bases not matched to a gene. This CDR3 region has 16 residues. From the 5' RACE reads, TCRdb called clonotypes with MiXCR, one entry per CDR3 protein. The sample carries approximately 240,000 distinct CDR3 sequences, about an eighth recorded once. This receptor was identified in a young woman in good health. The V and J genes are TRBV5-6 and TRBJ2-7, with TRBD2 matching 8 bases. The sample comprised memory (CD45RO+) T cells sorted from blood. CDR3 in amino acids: CASSLGPSGPLYEQYF. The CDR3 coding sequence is TGTGCCAGCAGCTTGGGGCCTAGCGGGCCCCTCTACGAGCAGTACTTC.